The rows below give T cell receptor beta chains drawn from one sample of a study of blood T cell repertoires in COVID-19. This table comes from immunoSEQ multiplex PCR, and its TCRdb copy is limited to in-frame clones, with some not included. The data show about 140,000 clones, about four fifths seen once. Sequenced sample: peripheral blood. These receptor sequences come from an older woman with acute or convalescent COVID-19. The CDR3 runs from the conserved cysteine through the conserved F or W.

V: TRBV6-5; J: TRBJ2-2; CDR3: CASIEGARVTGELFF
V: TRBV9; J: TRBJ1-2; CDR3: CASSVDARYGYTF
V: TRBV7-9; J: TRBJ2-1; CDR3: CASSPPGLAVNEQFF
V: TRBV13; J: TRBJ2-1; CDR3: CASSLVPRLALSNEQFF
V: TRBV2; J: TRBJ1-4; CDR3: CASNQRGFNEKLFF
V: TRBV29-1; J: TRBJ2-1; CDR3: CSVVTHYNEQFF
V: TRBV15; J: TRBJ2-1; CDR3: CATSRGKRSSYNEQFF
V: TRBV28; J: TRBJ1-1; CDR3: CASRIGVSEAFF
V: TRBV7-9; J: TRBJ1-6; CDR3: CASCPSVDSPLHF
V: TRBV7-7; J: TRBJ2-3; CDR3: CASSLGLAGEADTQYF
V: TRBV19; J: TRBJ2-1; CDR3: CASSHRTSGSHYEQFF
V: TRBV19; J: TRBJ2-7; CDR3: CASRLLAAPGYEQYF
V: TRBV28; J: TRBJ1-2; CDR3: CASSLDRWSYTF
V: TRBV30; J: TRBJ2-7; CDR3: CAWSVLQGPFEQYF
V: TRBV5-6; J: TRBJ1-2; CDR3: CASSGGVYGYTF
V: TRBV5-1; J: TRBJ2-1; CDR3: CASSFQTSGLYNEQFF
V: TRBV25-1; J: TRBJ1-4; CDR3: CASSESGREKLFF
V: TRBV12-5; J: TRBJ2-7; CDR3: CASGLVLARGHYEQYF
V: TRBV10-3; J: TRBJ1-1; CDR3: CAAQDSMNTEAFF
V: TRBV28; J: TRBJ1-5; CDR3: CASSSTGQRNQPQHF
V: TRBV4-2; J: TRBJ2-2; CDR3: CASSQVDRGAGNTGELFF
V: TRBV7-8; J: TRBJ2-2; CDR3: CASSEGLAGAGGGELFF
V: TRBV24-1; J: TRBJ1-2; CDR3: CATSDRTGYGYTF
V: TRBV10-3; J: TRBJ1-1; CDR3: CAISQTGTRNTEAFF
V: TRBV29-1; J: TRBJ2-3; CDR3: CSGTGTRTDTQYF
V: TRBV2; J: TRBJ1-5; CDR3: CASKLDRDNQPQHF
V: TRBV25-1; J: TRBJ1-2; CDR3: CASRPWEGYGYTF
V: TRBV11-2; J: TRBJ1-4; CDR3: CASSRQANEKLFF
V: TRBV12-5; J: TRBJ1-5; CDR3: CASGLRGLEPQHF
V: TRBV7-6; J: TRBJ2-1; CDR3: CASSPSGEGYNEQFF
V: TRBV6-5; J: TRBJ1-5; CDR3: CASSRGSGNQPQHF
V: TRBV7-9; J: TRBJ2-1; CDR3: CASRKVAGTAYNEQFF
V: TRBV27; J: TRBJ2-3; CDR3: CASSPLLGVTDTQYF
V: TRBV4-1; J: TRBJ2-5; CDR3: CASSRGQKETQYF
V: TRBV5-1; J: TRBJ1-1; CDR3: CASSQTGGTLSTEAFF
V: TRBV3-1/TRBV3-2; J: TRBJ2-7; CDR3: CASSSHGDSAYEQYF
V: TRBV6-2/TRBV6-3; J: TRBJ2-7; CDR3: CASSYSAVSYEQYF
V: TRBV11-2; J: TRBJ2-1; CDR3: CASSSRSGLAGGNEQFF
V: TRBV19; J: TRBJ2-5; CDR3: CASSRGVRETQYF
V: TRBV5-4; J: TRBJ2-1; CDR3: CASTGTSPNEQFF
V: TRBV7-8; J: TRBJ2-7; CDR3: CASSPRTAYEQYF
V: TRBV7-7; J: TRBJ2-7; CDR3: CASSLGQGSYSYEQYF
V: TRBV6-5; J: TRBJ2-5; CDR3: CASRDTHQETQYF
V: TRBV7-2; J: TRBJ1-5; CDR3: CASSPQGAARGPQHF
V: TRBV7-8; J: TRBJ2-3; CDR3: CASSSTSGAGDTQYF